This TCR beta chain came from a study of T cell repertoires in cytomegalovirus infection. TCRdb processed the reads anew with MiXCR; each CDR3 protein has one entry. Of fewer than 30,000 distinct CDR3 sequences in the sample, approximately 22% were seen once. With regard to this clonotype: Antigen: not known.

The germline V gene has CDR1 KGHSH and CDR2 LQKENI. The CDR3 extends over 17 amino acids. V dropped 1 base and J dropped 2 bases, with 14 bases sitting between them. This chain uses TRBV18 with TRBJ2-2; no firm D call. The sample in question was CD8+ T cells from cultured PBMCs, obtained from culture after CMV antigen stimulation. This TCR was sampled from a human donor in good health (CMV status not recorded). Some clones in this sample may be carry-over from other donors' samples. Here the CDR3 reads CASSPQSLHINTGELFF. The CDR3 DNA reads TGTGCCAGCTCACCACAATCGTTGCACATTAACACCGGGGAGCTGTTTTTT.